Following are 9 T cell receptor beta chains from one sample sequenced in a study of technical replicates of blood from several donors. The assay was immunoSEQ multiplex PCR, and TCRdb's table has in-frame clones only and misses some. The sample comprises approximately 16,000 clones, roughly 86% of which are singletons, and approximately 10% rests with the top ten. The sequenced sample was PBMCs. These receptors were obtained from a human donor in good health.

The chain links TRBV7-6 to TRBJ2-7; 9 bases match TRBD2. CDR1 SGHVS and CDR2 FNYEAQ come from the germline V gene. The CDR3 consists of 16 residues. Trimming cost V 5 bases and J 6 bases; bases outside gene matches: 14. The CDR3 spells CASSDIAGAPSGEQYF. The CDR3 DNA reads as TGTGCCAGCAGCGACATAGCGGGAGCTCCCTCGGGCGAGCAGTACTTC.

The sample holds a few counts of this clone. The chain links TRBV29-1 to TRBJ1-1; a weak D match, TRBD1 (6 bases). Germline lookup yields CDR1 SQVTM and CDR2 ANQGSEA. CDR3 length equals 16 residues. Trimming shortened V by 3 bases and J by 1 base, and 18 bases separated the two germline ends. The CDR3 DNA follows: TGCAGCGTTGACCCAACCCGGGGACAAGGGAACACTGAAGCTTTCTTT. Translated: CSVDPTRGQGNTEAFF.

This chain connects TRBV7-3 to TRBJ2-2; possibly TRBD2 for D (7 bases). V dropped 8 bases and J dropped 4 bases, with 17 bases sitting between them. This CDR3 comprises 15 residues. Germline-derived CDR1 and CDR2 are SGHTA and FQGTGA. CDR3 nucleotides: TGTGCCAGCCGAAGGACGGGGGGCGGCACCGGGGAGCTGTTTTTT. It translates to CASRRTGGGTGELFF.

CDR3 residues: CAISESSVEKLFF. CDR3 nucleotides: TGTGCCATCAGTGAGTCTTCTGTTGAAAAACTGTTTTTT. This chain joins TRBV10-3 and TRBJ1-4; D gene ambiguous. CDR1 and CDR2 from the germline V gene are ENHRY and SYGVKD. The CDR3 runs to 13 residues. V lost 0 bases and J lost 7, with 6 bases in between.

The gene calls are TRBV11-2 and TRBJ2-3; D is unclear. CDR3 length equals 12 residues. Looked up from germline, CDR1 is SGHAT and CDR2 is FQNNGV. V dropped 6 bases and J dropped 4 bases, with 8 bases sitting between them. This CDR3 is CASSLNADTQYF. CDR3 bases: TGTGCCAGCAGTCTAAACGCAGATACGCAGTATTTT.

This sequence joins TRBV19 and TRBJ2-3; D unclear. V was clipped by 0 bases and J by 0 bases, with 7 bases between them. This CDR3 contains 15 residues. Germline V gives CDR1 LNHDA, CDR2 SQIVND (reference sequence). The CDR3 region has the DNA TGTGCCAGTAGTATAGATTTCGTGAGCACAGATACGCAGTATTTT. It codes for CASSIDFVSTDTQYF.

The chain is built from TRBV18 and TRBJ1-1; D is unresolved. Germline values: CDR1 KGHSH, CDR2 LQKENI. V was trimmed by 6 bases and J by 1 base, leaving 12 bases between them. The length of the CDR3 is 14 residues. CDR3 in DNA: TGTGCCAGCTCGCCAGAACAGAAGAACACTGAAGCTTTCTTT. Translated: CASSPEQKNTEAFF.

The J gene is TRBJ2-2, the V gene TRBV5-1; 8 bases are a match to TRBD2. The CDR3 has 17 residues. Germline-derived CDR1 and CDR2 are SGHRS and YFSETQ. V gave up 5 bases and J gave up 0 bases; unmatched junction bases: 9. This chain's CDR3 is CASRGVGGAPNTGELFF. CDR3 DNA: TGCGCCAGCAGAGGCGTCGGGGGGGCACCGAACACCGGGGAGCTGTTTTTT. Full variable domain (outside the CDR3, taken from reference TRBV5-1 and TRBJ2-2): KAGVTQTPRYLIKTRGQQVTLSCSPISGHRSVSWYQQTPGQGLQFLFEYFSETQRNKGNFPGRFSGRQFSNSRSEMNVSTLELGDSALYLCASRGVGGAPNTGELFFGEGSRLTVL.

This rearrangement joins TRBV28 to TRBJ2-5, with 8 bases that match TRBD2. Unmatched junction bases numbered 14, after V lost 7 bases and J lost 1 base. Germline CDR1 is MDHEN and CDR2 is SYDVKM. The CDR3 loop spans 17 amino acids. CDR3 nucleotide sequence: TGTGCCAGCAAATCCCATAAGGGGCGGGGGGCCCAAGAGACCCAGTACTTC. Residues: CASKSHKGRGAQETQYF.